One sample yielded the 6 T cell receptor beta chains listed below, sequenced in a study of radiotherapy plus CTLA-4 blockade in lung cancer. The protocol was immunoSEQ multiplex PCR, while the TCRdb copy is restricted to in-frame clones and leaves out a portion. The sample carries 90,000 to 150,000 clones, about 77% recorded once. Here the sequenced sample was peripheral blood, taken from a patient treated with radiotherapy plus ipilimumab. These receptor sequences come from a human donor with non-small cell lung cancer who had a partial response to radiotherapy plus ipilimumab.

The CDR3 DNA sequence: TGTGCCAGCAGCTTGGAAAGAGATCAGCCCCAGCATTTT. This encodes CASSLERDQPQHF. This chain connects TRBV5-6 to TRBJ1-5; D is unresolved. The CDR3 totals 13 residues. Germline CDR1 and CDR2: SGHDT and YYEEEE. Trimming took off 0 bases at V and 5 bases at J, with 6 bases between the two ends.

The V and J genes are TRBV6-1 and TRBJ2-7, with 10 positions matching TRBD2. The CDR3 contains 14 residues. Germline CDR1 is MNHNS and CDR2 is SASEGT. V lost 5 bases, J lost 2 bases, and 3 bases stayed unmatched. Written as DNA, the CDR3 is TGTGCCAGCAGTCCTAGCGGGAGCCCCTACGAGCAGTACTTC. Its protein is CASSPSGSPYEQYF.

This chain links TRBV5-5 with TRBJ1-4, with TRBD1 matching over 8 bases. V dropped 4 bases and J dropped 1; count of bases not matched to a gene: 6. The CDR3 consists of 16 residues. Germline V gene sequence: CDR1 SGHKS, CDR2 YYEKEE (reference sequence). The CDR3 protein is CASSLPDRGTNEKLFF. The CDR3 coding sequence is TGTGCCAGCAGCCTACCAGACAGGGGAACTAATGAAAAACTGTTTTTT.

The chain employs TRBV11-2 and TRBJ2-5, with 9 bases lining up with TRBD1. Germline V gene lookup returns CDR1 SGHAT and CDR2 FQNNGV. The CDR3 is made up of 14 amino acids. J lost 5 bases, V lost 4 bases, and 5 bases had no gene match. In DNA form, the CDR3 reads TGTGCCAGCAGCTCACAGGGGGCAGGGGAGACCCAGTACTTC. Its translation is CASSSQGAGETQYF.

The CDR3 sequence: CASSLSRSNHNEQFF. The CDR3 nucleotides are TGTGCCAGCAGCTTAAGTCGCAGTAACCACAATGAGCAGTTCTTC. The J gene is TRBJ2-1, the V gene TRBV11-1; no firm D call. From germline, CDR1 is SGHAT and CDR2 FQDESV (reference sequence). This CDR3 spans 15 amino acids. The germline V and J ends were trimmed by 2 bases and 5 bases, with 13 bases remaining between them. The entire variable domain, with the rest obtained from reference TRBV11-1 and TRBJ2-1, is as follows: EAEVAQSPRYKITEKSQAVAFWCDPISGHATLYWYRQILGQGPELLVQFQDESVVDDSQLPKDRFSAERLKGVDSTLKIQPAELGDSAMYLCASSLSRSNHNEQFFGPGTRLTVL.

The rearrangement joins TRBV4-1 to TRBJ2-7; possibly TRBD1 for D (5 bases). The CDR3 runs 15 residues. Germline V gives CDR1 MGHRA, CDR2 YSYEKL. V was shortened by 2 bases and J by 2 bases, with 13 bases between the two germline ends. CDR3 region: CASSQTTAFPYEQYF. In DNA form, the CDR3 reads TGCGCCAGCAGCCAAACGACAGCTTTTCCCTACGAGCAGTACTTC.